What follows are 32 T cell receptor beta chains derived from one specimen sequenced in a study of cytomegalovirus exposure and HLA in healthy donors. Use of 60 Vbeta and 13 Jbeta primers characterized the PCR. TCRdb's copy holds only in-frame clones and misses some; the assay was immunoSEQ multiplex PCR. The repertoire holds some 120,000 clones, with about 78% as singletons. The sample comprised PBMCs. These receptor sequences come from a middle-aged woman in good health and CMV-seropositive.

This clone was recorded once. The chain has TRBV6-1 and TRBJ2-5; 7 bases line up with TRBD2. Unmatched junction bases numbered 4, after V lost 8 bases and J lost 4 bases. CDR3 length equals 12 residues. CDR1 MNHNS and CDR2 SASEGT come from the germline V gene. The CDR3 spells CASQGGGETQYF. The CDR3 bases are TGTGCCAGCCAGGGCGGGGGAGAGACCCAGTACTTC.

CDR3 sequence reads: CASSQTLQGTEAFF. In DNA, the CDR3 is TGTGCCAGCAGCCAAACGCTGCAGGGCACTGAAGCTTTCTTT. This chain connects TRBV9 to TRBJ1-1; TRBD1 might be the D (5 bases). The V end was cut by 4 bases, the J end by 4 bases, with 14 bases between. The CDR3 has 14 residues. Germline V gene lookup returns CDR1 SGDLS and CDR2 YYNGEE.

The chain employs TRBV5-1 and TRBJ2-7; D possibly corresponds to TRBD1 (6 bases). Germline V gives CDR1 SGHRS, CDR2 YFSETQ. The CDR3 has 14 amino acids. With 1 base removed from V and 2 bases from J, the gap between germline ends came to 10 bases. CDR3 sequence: CASSLTGNPYEQYF. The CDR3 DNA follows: TGCGCCAGCAGCTTGACAGGGAACCCCTACGAGCAGTACTTC.

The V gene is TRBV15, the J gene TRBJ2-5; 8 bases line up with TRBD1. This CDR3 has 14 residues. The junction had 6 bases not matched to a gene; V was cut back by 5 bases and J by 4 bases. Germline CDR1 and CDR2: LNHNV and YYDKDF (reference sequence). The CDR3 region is CATSGLGQAETQYF. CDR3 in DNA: TGTGCCACCAGCGGGCTGGGACAGGCAGAGACCCAGTACTTC. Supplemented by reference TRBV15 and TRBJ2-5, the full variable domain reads DAMVIQNPRYQVTQFGKPVTLSCSQTLNHNVMYWYQQKSSQAPKLLFHYYDKDFNNEADTPDNFQSRRPNTSFCFLDIRSPGLGDTAMYLCATSGLGQAETQYFGPGTRLLVL.

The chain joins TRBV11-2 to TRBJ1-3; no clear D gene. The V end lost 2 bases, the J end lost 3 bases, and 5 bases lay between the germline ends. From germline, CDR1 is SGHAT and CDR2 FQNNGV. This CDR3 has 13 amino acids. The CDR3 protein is CASSLWSGNTIYF. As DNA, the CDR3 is TGTGCCAGCAGCTTATGGAGTGGAAACACCATATATTTT.

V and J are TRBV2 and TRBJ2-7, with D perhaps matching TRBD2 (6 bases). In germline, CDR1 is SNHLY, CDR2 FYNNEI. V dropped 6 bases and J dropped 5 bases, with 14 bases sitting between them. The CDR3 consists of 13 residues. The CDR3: CASRFLGSDEQYF. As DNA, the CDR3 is TGTGCCAGCAGGTTTCTCGGGAGCGACGAGCAGTACTTC.

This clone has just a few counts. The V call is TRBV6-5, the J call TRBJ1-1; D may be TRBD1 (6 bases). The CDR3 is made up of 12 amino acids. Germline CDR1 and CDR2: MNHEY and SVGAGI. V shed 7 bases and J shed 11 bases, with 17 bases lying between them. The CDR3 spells CASIPIRGKAFF. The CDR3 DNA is TGTGCCAGCATACCAATCAGGGGTAAGGCTTTCTTT.

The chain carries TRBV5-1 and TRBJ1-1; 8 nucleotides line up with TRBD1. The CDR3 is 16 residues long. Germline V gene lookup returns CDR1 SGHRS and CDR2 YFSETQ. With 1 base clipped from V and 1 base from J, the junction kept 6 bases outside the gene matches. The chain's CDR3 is CASSLWGQATNTEAFF. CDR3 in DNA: TGCGCCAGCAGCTTGTGGGGACAGGCCACGAACACTGAAGCTTTCTTT. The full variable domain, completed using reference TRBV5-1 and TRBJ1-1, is KAGVTQTPRYLIKTRGQQVTLSCSPISGHRSVSWYQQTPGQGLQFLFEYFSETQRNKGNFPGRFSGRQFSNSRSEMNVSTLELGDSALYLCASSLWGQATNTEAFFGQGTRLTVV.

The CDR3 coding sequence is TGTGCCAGCAGCCGTGGGACTAGCGGGGGGATAGACTACGAGCAGTACTTC. As protein: CASSRGTSGGIDYEQYF. V gene TRBV5-6 combines with J gene TRBJ2-7; TRBD2 matches at 15 bases. Looked up from germline, CDR1 is SGHDT and CDR2 is YYEEEE. CDR3 length: 17 amino acids. V shed 4 bases and J 3 bases; nucleotides not matched to a gene: 8.

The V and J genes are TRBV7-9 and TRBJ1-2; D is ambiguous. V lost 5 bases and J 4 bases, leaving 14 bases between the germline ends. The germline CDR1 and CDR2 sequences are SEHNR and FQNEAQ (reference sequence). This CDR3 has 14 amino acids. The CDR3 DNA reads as TGTGCCAGCAGCCCCTCGCCGGGGTTCTATGGCTACACCTTC. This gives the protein CASSPSPGFYGYTF. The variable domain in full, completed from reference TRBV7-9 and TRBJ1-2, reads DTGVSQNPRHKITKRGQNVTFRCDPISEHNRLYWYRQTLGQGPEFLTYFQNEAQLEKSRLLSDRFSAERPKGSFSTLEIQRTEQGDSAMYLCASSPSPGFYGYTFGSGTRLTVV.

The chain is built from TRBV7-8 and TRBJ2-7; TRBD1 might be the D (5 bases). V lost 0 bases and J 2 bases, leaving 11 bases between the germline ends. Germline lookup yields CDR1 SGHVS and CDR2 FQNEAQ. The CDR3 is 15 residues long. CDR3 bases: TGTGCCAGCAGCTTAGCGCAAGGGGAAGCCTACGAGCAGTACTTC. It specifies CASSLAQGEAYEQYF.

The DNA of the CDR3 is TGTGCCAGCTCACCACCGGATTGGGCAGGCGACGTGGAGCCCCAGCATTTT. It translates to CASSPPDWAGDVEPQHF. J is TRBJ1-5 and V is TRBV18, with D unresolved. The CDR3 is made up of 17 amino acids. V was clipped by 0 bases and J by 8 bases, with 20 bases between them. Germline lookup yields CDR1 KGHSH and CDR2 LQKENI. The full variable domain, its missing parts supplied by reference TRBV18 and TRBJ1-5, is NAGVMQNPRHLVRRRGQEARLRCSPMKGHSHVYWYRQLPEEGLKFMVYLQKENIIDESGMPKERFSAEFPKEGPSILRIQQVVRGDSAAYFCASSPPDWAGDVEPQHFGDGTRLSIL.

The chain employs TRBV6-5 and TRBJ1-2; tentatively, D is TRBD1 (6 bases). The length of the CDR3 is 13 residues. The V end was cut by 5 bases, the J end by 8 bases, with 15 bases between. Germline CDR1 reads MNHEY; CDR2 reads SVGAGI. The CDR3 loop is CASSIAGEGGYTF. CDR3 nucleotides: TGTGCCAGCAGTATAGCAGGGGAAGGGGGCTACACCTTC.

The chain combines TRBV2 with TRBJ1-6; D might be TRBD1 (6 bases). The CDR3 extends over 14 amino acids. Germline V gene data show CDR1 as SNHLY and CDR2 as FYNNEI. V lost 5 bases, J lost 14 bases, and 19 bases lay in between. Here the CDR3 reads CASSQQGTSESLHF. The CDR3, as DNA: TGTGCCAGCAGTCAACAGGGAACGAGTGAGTCCCTCCACTTT.

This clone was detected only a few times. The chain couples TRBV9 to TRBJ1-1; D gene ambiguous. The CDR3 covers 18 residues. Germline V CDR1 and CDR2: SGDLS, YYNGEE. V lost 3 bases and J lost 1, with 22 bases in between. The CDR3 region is CASSARAAGGSPNTEAFF. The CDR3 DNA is TGTGCCAGCAGCGCTAGAGCCGCGGGCGGGTCGCCGAACACTGAAGCTTTCTTT.

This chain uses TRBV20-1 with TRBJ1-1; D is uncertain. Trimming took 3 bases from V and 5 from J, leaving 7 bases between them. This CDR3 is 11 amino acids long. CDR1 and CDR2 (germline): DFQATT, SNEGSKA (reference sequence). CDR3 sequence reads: CSARRSTEAFF. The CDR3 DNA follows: TGCAGTGCTAGGCGGAGTACTGAAGCTTTCTTT.

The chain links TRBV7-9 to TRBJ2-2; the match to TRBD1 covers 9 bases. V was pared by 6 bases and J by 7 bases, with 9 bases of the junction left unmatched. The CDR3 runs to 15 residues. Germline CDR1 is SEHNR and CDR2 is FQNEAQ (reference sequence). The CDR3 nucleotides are TGTGCCAGCAGTTCCCCGGGACAGGGTATCGGGGAGCTGTTTTTT. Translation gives CASSSPGQGIGELFF.

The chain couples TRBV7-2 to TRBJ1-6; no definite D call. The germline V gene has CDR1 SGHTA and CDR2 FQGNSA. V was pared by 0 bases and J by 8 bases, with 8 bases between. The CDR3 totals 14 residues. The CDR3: CASSLALRDSPLHF. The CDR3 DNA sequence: TGTGCCAGCAGCTTAGCCCTCCGAGATTCACCCCTCCACTTT.

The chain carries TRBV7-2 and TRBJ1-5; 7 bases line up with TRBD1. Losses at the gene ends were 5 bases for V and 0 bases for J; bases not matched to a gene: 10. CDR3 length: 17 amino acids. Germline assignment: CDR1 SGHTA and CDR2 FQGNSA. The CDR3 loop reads CASSPWTGRYSNQPQHF. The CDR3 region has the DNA TGTGCCAGCAGCCCCTGGACAGGCCGCTATAGCAATCAGCCCCAGCATTTT.

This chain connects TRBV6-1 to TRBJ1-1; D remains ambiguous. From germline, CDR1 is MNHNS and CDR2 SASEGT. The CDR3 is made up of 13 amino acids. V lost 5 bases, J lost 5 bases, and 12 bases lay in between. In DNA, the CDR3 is TGTGCCAGCAGTTCTTTTGAGGAGACTGAAGCTTTCTTT. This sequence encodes CASSSFEETEAFF.

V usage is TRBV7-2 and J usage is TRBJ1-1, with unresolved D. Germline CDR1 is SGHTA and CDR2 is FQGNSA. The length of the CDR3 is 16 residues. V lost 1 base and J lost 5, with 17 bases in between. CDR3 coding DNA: TGTGCCAGCAGCTTAGGGAACCGGGATATGGGAACTGAAGCTTTCTTT. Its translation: CASSLGNRDMGTEAFF.

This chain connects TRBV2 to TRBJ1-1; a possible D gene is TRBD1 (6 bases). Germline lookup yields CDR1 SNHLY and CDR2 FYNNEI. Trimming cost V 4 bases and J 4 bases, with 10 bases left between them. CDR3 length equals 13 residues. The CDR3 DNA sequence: TGTGCCAGCAGTGTGGGGGCCGGCACTGAAGCTTTCTTT. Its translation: CASSVGAGTEAFF. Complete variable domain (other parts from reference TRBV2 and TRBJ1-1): EPEVTQTPSHQVTQMGQEVILRCVPISNHLYFYWYRQILGQKVEFLVSFYNNEISEKSEIFDDQFSVERPDGSNFTLKIRSTKLEDSAMYFCASSVGAGTEAFFGQGTRLTVV.

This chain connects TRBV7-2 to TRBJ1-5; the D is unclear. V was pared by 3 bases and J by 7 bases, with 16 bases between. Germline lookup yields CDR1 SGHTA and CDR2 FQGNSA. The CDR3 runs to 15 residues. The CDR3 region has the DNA TGTGCCAGCAGCTTTCAGGACGGGAGGCGGCAGCCCCAGCATTTT. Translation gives CASSFQDGRRQPQHF.

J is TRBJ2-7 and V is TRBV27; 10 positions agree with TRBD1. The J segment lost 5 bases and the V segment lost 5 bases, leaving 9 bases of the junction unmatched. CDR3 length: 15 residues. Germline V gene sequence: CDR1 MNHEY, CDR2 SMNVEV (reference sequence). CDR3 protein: CASSQPTGGLDEQYF. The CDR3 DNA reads TGTGCCAGCAGTCAGCCGACAGGGGGCTTGGACGAGCAGTACTTC.

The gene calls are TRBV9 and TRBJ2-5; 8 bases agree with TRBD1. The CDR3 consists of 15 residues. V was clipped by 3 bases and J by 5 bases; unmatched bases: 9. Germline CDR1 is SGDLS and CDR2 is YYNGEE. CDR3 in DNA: TGTGCCAGCAGCGCACCCCAGGGGGCGCAGGAGACCCAGTACTTC. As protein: CASSAPQGAQETQYF.

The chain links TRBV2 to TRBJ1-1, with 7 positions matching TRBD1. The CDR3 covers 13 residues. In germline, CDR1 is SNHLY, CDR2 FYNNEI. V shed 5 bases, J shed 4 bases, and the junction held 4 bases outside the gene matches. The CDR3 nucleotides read TGTGCCAGCAGTCTAAACAGGGGCACTGAAGCTTTCTTT. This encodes CASSLNRGTEAFF.

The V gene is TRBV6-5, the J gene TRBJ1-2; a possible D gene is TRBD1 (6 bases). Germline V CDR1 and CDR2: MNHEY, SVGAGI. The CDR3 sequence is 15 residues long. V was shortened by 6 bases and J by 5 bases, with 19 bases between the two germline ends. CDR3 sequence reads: CASSKNREIWYGYTF. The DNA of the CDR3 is TGTGCCAGCAGCAAAAACAGGGAAATCTGGTATGGCTACACCTTC.

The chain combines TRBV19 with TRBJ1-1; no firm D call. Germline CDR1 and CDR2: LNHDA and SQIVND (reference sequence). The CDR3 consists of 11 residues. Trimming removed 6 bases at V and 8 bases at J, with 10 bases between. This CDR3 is CASRAGSEAFF. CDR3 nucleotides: TGTGCCAGTAGGGCGGGTTCGGAAGCTTTCTTT.

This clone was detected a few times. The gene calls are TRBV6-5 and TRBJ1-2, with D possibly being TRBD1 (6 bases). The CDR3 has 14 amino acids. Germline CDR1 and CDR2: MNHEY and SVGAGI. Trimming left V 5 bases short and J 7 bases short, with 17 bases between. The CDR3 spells CASSEGGGVSGYTF. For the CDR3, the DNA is TGTGCCAGCAGTGAAGGCGGGGGCGTTTCTGGCTACACCTTC.

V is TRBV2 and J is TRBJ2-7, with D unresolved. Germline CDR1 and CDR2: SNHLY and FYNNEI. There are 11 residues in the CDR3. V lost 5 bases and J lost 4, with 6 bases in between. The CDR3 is CASSTYYEQYF. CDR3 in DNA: TGTGCCAGCAGTACTTATTACGAGCAGTACTTC.

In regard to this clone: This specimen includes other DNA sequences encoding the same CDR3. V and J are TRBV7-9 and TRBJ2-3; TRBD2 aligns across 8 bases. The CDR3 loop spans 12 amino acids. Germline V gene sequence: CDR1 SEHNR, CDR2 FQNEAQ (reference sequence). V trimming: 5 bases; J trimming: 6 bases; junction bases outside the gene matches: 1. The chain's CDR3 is CASSPGGDTQYF. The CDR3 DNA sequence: TGTGCCAGCAGCCCGGGGGGGGATACGCAGTATTTT.

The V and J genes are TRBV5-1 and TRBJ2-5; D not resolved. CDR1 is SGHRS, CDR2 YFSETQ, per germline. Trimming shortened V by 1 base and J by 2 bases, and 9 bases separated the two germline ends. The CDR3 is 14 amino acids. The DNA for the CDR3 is TGCGCCAGCAGCTTGTTTCCGTCTCAAGAGACCCAGTACTTC. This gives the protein CASSLFPSQETQYF.